Following are 21 T cell receptor beta chains from one sample sequenced in a study of blood T cell repertoires in COVID-19. The method was immunoSEQ multiplex PCR; TCRdb's version includes in-frame clones alone and lacks a portion of them. The repertoire holds around 40,000 clones, with around four fifths as singletons. The specimen sequenced was peripheral blood. The receptors here all came from a woman at least 80 years old with active or convalescent COVID-19.

This clone was detected once. The gene calls are TRBV6-2 or TRBV6-3 and TRBJ2-2; 7 nucleotides agree with TRBD2. The junction had 3 bases not matched to a gene; V was cut back by 2 bases and J by 0 bases. This CDR3 contains 16 residues. Germline-derived CDR1 and CDR2 are MNHEY and SVGEGT. The CDR3 nucleotides read TGTGCCAGCAGTTACGCTAGCGGAACGAACACCGGGGAGCTGTTTTTT. The encoded protein is CASSYASGTNTGELFF.

This clone was seen more than once but under ten times. The rearrangement uses TRBV7-9 and TRBJ2-2, with D uncertain. V was shortened by 2 bases and J by 11 bases, with 6 bases between the two germline ends. Germline V gene data show CDR1 as SEHNR and CDR2 as FQNEAQ (reference sequence). The CDR3 spans 11 residues. Here the CDR3 reads CASSLKSELFF. In DNA, the CDR3 is TGTGCCAGCAGCTTAAAATCTGAGCTGTTTTTT.

The V call is TRBV18, the J call TRBJ1-3; D is unclear. V lost 2 bases and J lost 0, with 14 bases in between. The CDR3 contains 17 residues. Germline V gene sequence: CDR1 KGHSH, CDR2 LQKENI. CDR3 in amino acids: CASSPLPTGGSGNTIYF. CDR3 nucleotide sequence: TGTGCCAGCTCACCATTACCCACGGGAGGCTCTGGAAACACCATATATTTT.

The V and J genes are TRBV7-8 and TRBJ2-3; unclear D gene. CDR1 is SGHVS, CDR2 FQNEAQ, per germline. This CDR3 region has 14 residues. V lost 3 bases to trimming and J lost 0 bases, with 7 bases between them. The CDR3 coding sequence is TGTGCCAGCAGCTTCCAGGCTAGCACAGATACGCAGTATTTT. It translates to CASSFQASTDTQYF.

The V call is TRBV2, the J call TRBJ2-1; D gene ambiguous. Germline V CDR1 and CDR2: SNHLY, FYNNEI. This CDR3 is 11 amino acids long. V lost 5 bases, J lost 13 bases, and 12 bases lay in between. CDR3 region: CASSSNQFQFF. CDR3 bases: TGTGCCAGCAGTTCGAATCAGTTCCAGTTCTTC.

This clone showed up just once. V is TRBV11-3 and J is TRBJ2-3; 12 bases are a match to TRBD2. CDR1 SGHNT and CDR2 YENEEA come from the germline V gene. The CDR3 runs to 16 residues. The J segment lost 2 bases and the V segment lost 5 bases, leaving 5 bases of the junction unmatched. This CDR3 is CASSLAGGGNTDTQYF. The DNA for the CDR3 is TGTGCCAGCAGCCTAGCGGGAGGGGGGAACACAGATACGCAGTATTTT.

The chain joins TRBV4-1 to TRBJ2-7; 7 bases agree with TRBD2. The CDR3 is 17 amino acids. V lost 4 bases to trimming and J lost 4 bases; unmatched junction nucleotides: 16. The germline V gene has CDR1 MGHRA and CDR2 YSYEKL. CDR3 sequence reads: CASSRYFPGGPTYEQYF. CDR3 sequence (DNA): TGCGCCAGCAGCCGTTATTTTCCGGGAGGCCCCACTTACGAGCAGTACTTC.

CDR3 amino acids: CASSLIAGEGTQYF. CDR3 sequence (DNA): TGCGCCAGCAGCTTGATAGCGGGAGAGGGTACGCAGTATTTT. The chain joins TRBV5-1 to TRBJ2-3; 9 nucleotides align to TRBD2. V was clipped by 1 base and J by 8 bases; unmatched bases: 5. This CDR3 has 14 residues. Germline loops: CDR1 SGHRS, CDR2 YFSETQ.

The V and J genes are TRBV30 and TRBJ1-1; TRBD1 aligns across 7 bases. Trimming at V came to 4 bases and at J to 9 bases, leaving 5 bases not matched to a gene. CDR1 GTSNPN and CDR2 SVGIG come from the germline V gene (reference sequence). This CDR3 spans 11 amino acids. Here the CDR3 DNA reads TGTGCCTGGACACCGGGACAGCAAGCTTTCTTT. Translation gives CAWTPGQQAFF.

This clone has only a few counts. V is TRBV28 and J is TRBJ1-5, with D uncertain. CDR3 length equals 15 residues. Germline CDR1 MDHEN, CDR2 SYDVKM. Deletions cut 3 bases from V and 3 bases from J, with 12 bases between. CDR3 in amino acids: CASSLSGANNQPQHF. In nucleotides, the CDR3 is TGTGCCAGCAGTTTGTCGGGAGCGAACAATCAGCCCCAGCATTTT.

The chain joins TRBV6-5 to TRBJ2-7; TRBD1 might be the D (6 bases). The CDR3 is 14 residues long. Deletions cut 6 bases from V and 6 bases from J, with 18 bases between. The V gene's germline CDR1 is MNHEY and CDR2 SVGAGI. CDR3 in amino acids: CASSDRDGGIEQYF. The CDR3, as DNA: TGTGCCAGCAGCGACCGGGATGGGGGCATCGAGCAGTACTTC.

The gene calls are TRBV5-1 and TRBJ1-1; TRBD1 matches 8 bases. CDR1 is SGHRS and CDR2 is YFSETQ in the germline V gene. Germline trimming cut 7 bases from V and 7 bases from J; bases unmatched to any gene: 6. The CDR3 is 12 residues long. Written as DNA, the CDR3 is TGCGCCAGCGGCGGACAGGGTGGTGAAGCTTTCTTT. Its protein is CASGGQGGEAFF.

The rearrangement links TRBV19 to TRBJ2-5, with 8 nucleotides matching TRBD2. The CDR3 totals 18 residues. CDR1 LNHDA and CDR2 SQIVND come from the germline V gene (reference sequence). V was pared by 1 base and J by 2 bases, with 12 bases of the junction left unmatched. CDR3 nucleotide sequence: TGTGCCAGTAGTATAGTTTTCGTACGGGGGGGCATACAAGAGACCCAGTACTTC. Translated, it gives CASSIVFVRGGIQETQYF.

In its sample, this clone was seen once. In nucleotides, the CDR3 is TGTGCCAGCAGCTTGGCCCAGGGGGGCAATCAGCCCCAGCATTTT. The encoded protein is CASSLAQGGNQPQHF. This sequence joins TRBV5-8 and TRBJ1-5, with 7 bases identical to TRBD1. V lost 0 bases, J lost 2 bases, and 2 bases stayed unmatched. Per germline, CDR1 SGHTS and CDR2 YDEGEE. The CDR3 consists of 15 residues.

The chain carries TRBV7-3 and TRBJ1-1; 7 nucleotides line up with TRBD1. CDR1 SGHTA and CDR2 FQGTGA come from the germline V gene. Trimming took 2 bases from V and 5 from J; bases not matched to a gene: 8. The CDR3 has 15 amino acids. CDR3 region: CASSLLGQAQTEAFF. The CDR3 region has the DNA TGTGCCAGCAGCTTACTTGGACAGGCACAAACTGAAGCTTTCTTT.

The chain links TRBV19 to TRBJ1-2; a possible D gene is TRBD1 (6 bases). Between the trimmed V and J ends, which lost 11 bases and 4 bases, there was a span of 20 bases. CDR3 size: 14 residues. Germline V gives CDR1 LNHDA, CDR2 SQIVND (reference sequence). The CDR3 nucleotides read TGTGCCGCACGACAGGACCACGGGTCCTATGGCTACACCTTC. Its translation is CAARQDHGSYGYTF.

The J gene is TRBJ2-7, the V gene TRBV15, with D unclear. Trimming took off 0 bases at V and 1 base at J, with 7 bases between the two ends. CDR1 and CDR2 (germline): LNHNV, YYDKDF (reference sequence). This CDR3 region has 14 residues. In nucleotides, the CDR3 is TGTGCCACCAGCAGAGATAAGCCATCCTACGAGCAGTACTTC. The encoded protein is CATSRDKPSYEQYF.

This clone was picked up one time. V usage is TRBV4-3 and J usage is TRBJ2-5, with D unclear. Germline lookup yields CDR1 LGHNA and CDR2 YSLEER. Between the trimmed V and J ends, which lost 4 bases and 2 bases, there was a span of 23 bases. The CDR3 contains 18 residues. DNA for the CDR3: TGCGCCAGCAGCCCCTACCTTCCGGCCCCGGGTCGACAAGAGACCCAGTACTTC. It codes for CASSPYLPAPGRQETQYF.

The V and J genes are TRBV2 and TRBJ1-1, with D possibly being TRBD1 (6 bases). Germline-derived CDR1 and CDR2 are SNHLY and FYNNEI. The CDR3 has 14 amino acids. The germline V and J ends were trimmed by 6 bases and 3 bases, with 14 bases remaining between them. CDR3 protein: CASSATGFYTEAFF. The DNA for the CDR3 is TGTGCCAGCAGCGCCACAGGGTTTTACACTGAAGCTTTCTTT.

CDR3 sequence: CAIRTGQGSSPLHF. DNA for the CDR3: TGTGCCATCAGGACGGGACAGGGCAGTTCACCCCTCCACTTT. V and J are TRBV10-3 and TRBJ1-6, with 9 bases aligning to TRBD1. Trimming at V came to 6 bases and at J to 9 bases, leaving 6 bases not matched to a gene. This CDR3 comprises 14 residues. CDR1 and CDR2 from the germline V gene are ENHRY and SYGVKD.

V usage is TRBV25-1 and J usage is TRBJ1-2, with TRBD1 matching 7 bases. This CDR3 region has 15 residues. Looked up from germline, CDR1 is MGHDK and CDR2 is SYGVNS. V was clipped by 5 bases and J by 0 bases; unmatched bases: 6. In nucleotides, the CDR3 is TGTGCCAGCAGTTCAGGGACAGTGTCTAACTATGGCTACACCTTC. Its protein product is CASSSGTVSNYGYTF.